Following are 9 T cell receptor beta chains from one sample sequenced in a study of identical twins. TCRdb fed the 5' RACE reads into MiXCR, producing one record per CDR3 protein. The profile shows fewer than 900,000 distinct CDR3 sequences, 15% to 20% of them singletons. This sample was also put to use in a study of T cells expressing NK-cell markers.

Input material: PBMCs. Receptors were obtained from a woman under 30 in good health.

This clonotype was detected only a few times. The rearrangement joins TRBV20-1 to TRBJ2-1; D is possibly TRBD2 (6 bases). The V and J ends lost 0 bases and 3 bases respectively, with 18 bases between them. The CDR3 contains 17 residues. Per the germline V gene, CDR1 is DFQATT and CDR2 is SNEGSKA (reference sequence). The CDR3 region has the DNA TGCAGTGCTAGAGACCCACTAGCTCTCAGGAGCTACAATGAGCAGTTCTTC. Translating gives CSARDPLALRSYNEQFF.

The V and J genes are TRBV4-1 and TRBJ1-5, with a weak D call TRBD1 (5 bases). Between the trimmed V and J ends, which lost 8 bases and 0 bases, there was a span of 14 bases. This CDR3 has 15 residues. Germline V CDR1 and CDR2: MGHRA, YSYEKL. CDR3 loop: CASGQGPLSNQPQHF. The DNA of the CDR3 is TGCGCCAGCGGTCAGGGACCCCTTAGCAATCAGCCCCAGCATTTT.

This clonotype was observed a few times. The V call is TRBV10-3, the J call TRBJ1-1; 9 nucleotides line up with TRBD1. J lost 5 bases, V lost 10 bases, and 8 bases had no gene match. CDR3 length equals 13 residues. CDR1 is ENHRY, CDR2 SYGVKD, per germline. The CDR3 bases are TGTGCCACCTGGGGACAGGGAAGGACTGAAGCTTTCTTT. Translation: CATWGQGRTEAFF.

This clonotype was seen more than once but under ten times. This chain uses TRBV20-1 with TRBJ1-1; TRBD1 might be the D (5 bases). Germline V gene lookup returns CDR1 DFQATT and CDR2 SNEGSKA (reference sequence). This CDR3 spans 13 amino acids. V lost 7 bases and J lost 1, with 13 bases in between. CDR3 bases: TGCAGTGGTCGTGCAGGGCCGAACACTGAAGCTTTCTTT. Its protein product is CSGRAGPNTEAFF.

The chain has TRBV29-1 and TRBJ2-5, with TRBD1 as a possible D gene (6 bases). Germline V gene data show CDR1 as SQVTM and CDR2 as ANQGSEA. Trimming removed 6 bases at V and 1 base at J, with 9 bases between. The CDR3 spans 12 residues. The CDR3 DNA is TGCAGCGTCGCGGACAGCCAAGAGACCCAGTACTTC. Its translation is CSVADSQETQYF.

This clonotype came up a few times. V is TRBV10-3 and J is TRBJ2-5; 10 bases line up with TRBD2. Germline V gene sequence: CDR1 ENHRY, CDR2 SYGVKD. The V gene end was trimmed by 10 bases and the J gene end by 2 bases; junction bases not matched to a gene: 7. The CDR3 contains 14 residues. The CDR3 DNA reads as TGTGCCACCGCCGTAGCGGGAGGTCAAGAGACCCAGTACTTC. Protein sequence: CATAVAGGQETQYF.

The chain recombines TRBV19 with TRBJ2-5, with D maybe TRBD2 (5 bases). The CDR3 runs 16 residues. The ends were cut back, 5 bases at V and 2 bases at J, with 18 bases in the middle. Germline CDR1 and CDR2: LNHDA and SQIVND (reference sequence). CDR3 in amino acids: CASSRDPRRRQETQYF. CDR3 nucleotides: TGTGCCAGTAGTCGAGACCCTCGGCGGAGGCAAGAGACCCAGTACTTC. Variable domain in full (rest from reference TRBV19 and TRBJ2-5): DGGITQSPKYLFRKEGQNVTLSCEQNLNHDAMYWYRQDPGQGLRLIYYSQIVNDFQKGDIAEGYSVSREKKESFPLTVTSAQKNPTAFYLCASSRDPRRRQETQYFGPGTRLLVL.

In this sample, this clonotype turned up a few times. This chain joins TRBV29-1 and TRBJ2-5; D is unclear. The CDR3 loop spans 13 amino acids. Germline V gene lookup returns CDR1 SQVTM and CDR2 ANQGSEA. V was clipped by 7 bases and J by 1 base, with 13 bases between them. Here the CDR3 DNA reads TGCAGCGCTCCCACCGGATCCCAAGAGACCCAGTACTTC. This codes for CSAPTGSQETQYF.

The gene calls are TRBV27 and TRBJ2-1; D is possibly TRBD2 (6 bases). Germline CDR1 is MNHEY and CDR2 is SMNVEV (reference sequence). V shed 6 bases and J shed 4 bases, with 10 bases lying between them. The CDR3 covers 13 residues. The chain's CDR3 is CASSRLEYNEQFF. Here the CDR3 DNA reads TGTGCCAGCAGCCGACTAGAGTACAATGAGCAGTTCTTC.